The next 13 T cell receptor beta chains were all read from a single sample in a study of tissue T cells after allogeneic stem cell transplantation. Time point here: mouse harvest day 14 after allogeneic transplant. Mouse grafts combined 10^7 T-cell-depleted bone marrow cells with 10^6 splenic CD5+ T cells. Measured with immunoSEQ multiplex PCR; TCRdb has only the in-frame clones, and not every one. This sample has over 7,000 clones, with 30% to 35% found just once. Specimen: skin. These receptors originate from a female BALB/c mouse given C57BL/6 T cells with graft-versus-host disease after an allogeneic hematopoietic cell transplant.

A remark on this clone: Germline and genes here are mouse. Coverage ceases 1 residue before the CDR3 finishes, and the germline J gene fills in the end. The chain is built from TRBV26 and TRBJ2-3, with no clear D. This CDR3 has 15 residues. Germline lookup yields CDR1 KGHPV and CDR2 FQNQEV (reference sequence). V lost 0 bases and J 0 bases, leaving 7 bases between the germline ends. The CDR3 sequence is CASSLSPSSAETLYF. CDR3 DNA (partial): TGTGCCAGCAGTCTGTCGCCTTCTAGTGCAGAAACGCTGTAT.

For this clone: The gene symbols are mouse symbols. Here the CDR3 reads CASSFKDRGGTEVFF. Incomplete CDR3 DNA: TGTGCCAGCAGTTTCAAGGACAGGGGTGGGACAGAAGTCTTC. The chain links TRBV14 to TRBJ1-1; 9 bases agree with TRBD1. The read ends 1 residue before the CDR3 terminus; that terminus is restored from the germline J gene. V shed 1 base and J 5 bases; nucleotides not matched to a gene: 6. This CDR3 is 15 amino acids long. Germline lookup yields CDR1 SGHDT and CDR2 FRDEAV.

Details on this clone: Gene names are the mouse ones. The CDR3 goes on 1 residue after the read ends, and that part is filled in from the germline J gene. This chain links TRBV26 with TRBJ2-7, with TRBD1 identical over 9 bases. This CDR3 has 14 amino acids. After removal of 4 bases from V and 4 bases from J, the junction contained 5 bases not matched to a gene. Germline-derived CDR1 and CDR2 are KGHPV and FQNQEV (reference sequence). The CDR3 is CASSRQGGFYEQYF. The CDR3 bases that were read are TGTGCCAGCAGTCGACAGGGGGGGTTTTATGAACAGTAC. Supplemented by reference TRBV26 and TRBJ2-7, the full variable domain reads NSKVIQTPRYLVKGQGQKAKMRCIPEKGHPVVFWYQQNKNNEFKFLINFQNQEVLQQIDMTEKRFSAECPSNSPCSLEIQSSEAGDSALYLCASSRQGGFYEQYFGPGTRLTVL.

Concerning this clone itself: All gene names here are mouse names. The read gets to within 1 residue of the CDR3 end, and the germline J gene fills in the rest. The rearrangement uses TRBV13-1 and TRBJ2-2; the D is unclear. This CDR3 contains 14 residues. Trimming stripped 1 base from V and 1 base from J, with 5 bases between. The germline V gene has CDR1 NSHNY and CDR2 SYGAGN. The CDR3 is CASSDSRNTGQLYF. Incomplete CDR3 DNA: TGTGCCAGCAGTGATAGCCGAAACACCGGGCAGCTCTAC.

Note on this clone: Gene names and germline match the mouse. The CDR3 end lies 1 residue beyond the end of the read and is filled in from the germline J gene. This chain connects TRBV26 to TRBJ2-3, with 9 positions matching TRBD1. The ends lost 5 bases at V and 0 bases at J; junction bases unmatched: 3. The CDR3 spans 15 residues. Looked up from germline, CDR1 is KGHPV and CDR2 is FQNQEV (reference sequence). The part of the CDR3 DNA that was read is TGTGCCAGCAGTTCACAGGGGGCGAGTGCAGAAACGCTGTAT. Translation: CASSSQGASAETLY. The entire CDR3 protein is CASSSQGASAETLYF. The full variable domain, in which reference TRBV26 and TRBJ2-3 provide the parts outside the CDR3, is NSKVIQTPRYLVKGQGQKAKMRCIPEKGHPVVFWYQQNKNNEFKFLINFQNQEVLQQIDMTEKRFSAECPSNSPCSLEIQSSEAGDSALYLCASSSQGASAETLYFGSGTRLTVL.

For this clone: Mouse names are used for the genes. Read sequence stops 1 residue before the CDR3 end, and the germline J gene provides the missing end. The rearrangement joins TRBV12-1 to TRBJ2-3; 11 bases agree with TRBD2. Germline V gene lookup returns CDR1 SGHSN and CDR2 HYEKVE. The CDR3 has 15 residues. The ends lost 4 bases at V and 2 bases at J; junction bases unmatched: 4. The CDR3 here is CASSQGLGDAETLYF. CDR3 DNA (partial): TGTGCCAGCTCCCAGGGACTGGGGGATGCAGAAACGCTGTAT.

This clone was recorded only once. Mouse names are used for the genes. From the germline J gene comes the end of the CDR3, since the read stops 1 residue before it. The gene calls are TRBV17 and TRBJ2-2; D is perhaps TRBD1 or TRBD2 (5 bases each). The V gene lost 5 bases and the J gene lost 3 bases, with 16 bases spanning the gap. Germline-derived CDR1 and CDR2 are MNHDT and YYDKIL. The CDR3 consists of 16 residues. Incomplete CDR3 DNA: TGTGCTAGCAGTGACCGGGACGGGCGGGACACCGGGCAGCTCTAC. Protein: CASSDRDGRDTGQLY. The complete CDR3 reads CASSDRDGRDTGQLYF.

This clone is large in the sample. The gene symbols are mouse symbols. The DNA ends 1 residue before the CDR3 does, and the rest of the CDR3 is filled in from the germline J gene. The chain joins TRBV2 to TRBJ1-2; perhaps TRBD1 as D (6 bases). The CDR3 spans 14 residues. V gave up 4 bases and J gave up 0 bases, with 9 bases separating them. CDR1 LGHNA and CDR2 YSYQKL come from the germline V gene. The CDR3 sequence is CASSLAGANSDYTF. The CDR3 bases that were read are TGTGCCAGCAGCCTTGCAGGGGCAAACTCCGACTACACC.

Remarks on this clone: Each gene name is a mouse one. The CDR3 loop reads CASSLRLGGREQYF. The covered CDR3 bases are TGTGCCAGCAGCTTAAGACTGGGGGGGCGGGAACAGTAC. The V gene is TRBV3, the J gene TRBJ2-7; 12 bases match TRBD2. The CDR3 end falls 1 residue outside the read, so it is completed with the germline J gene. J gave up 7 bases and V 2 bases, and 3 bases lay outside the gene matches. This CDR3 has 14 residues. Germline V gene data show CDR1 as SNHLY and CDR2 as FYNGKV (reference sequence). The full variable domain, rest sourced from reference TRBV3 and TRBJ2-7, is GPKVLQIPSHQIIDMGQMVTLNCDPVSNHLYFYWYKQILGQQMEFLVNFYNGKVMEKSKLFKDQFSVERPDGSYFTLKIQPTALEDSAVYFCASSLRLGGREQYFGPGTRLTVL.

In its sample, this clone was seen a few times. Each gene name is a mouse one. The CDR3 is cut off 1 residue early in the read; its end comes from the germline J gene. V usage is TRBV26 and J usage is TRBJ2-1; no firm D call. The CDR3 runs to 14 residues. Germline loops: CDR1 KGHPV, CDR2 FQNQEV (reference sequence). Trimming took off 2 bases at V and 0 bases at J, with 5 bases between the two ends. CDR3 loop: CASSLESNYAEQFF. The CDR3 bases that were read are TGTGCCAGCAGTCTGGAGTCTAACTATGCTGAGCAGTTC.

In regard to this clone: Germline and genes here are mouse. The read ends 1 residue shy of where the CDR3 ends; the end is completed using the germline J gene. The V and J genes are TRBV1 and TRBJ2-2; TRBD2 agrees at 10 bases. The germline V gene encodes CDR1 NSQYPW and CDR2 LRSPGD (reference sequence). Unmatched junction bases numbered 3, after V lost 3 bases and J lost 2 bases. The CDR3 covers 16 residues. The DNA read from the CDR3 is TGCACCTGCAGTGCCCGGACTGGGGGCAACACCGGGCAGCTCTAC. Its translation is CTCSARTGGNTGQLY. The full CDR3 reads CTCSARTGGNTGQLYF.

Concerning this clone itself: Each gene name is a mouse one. The read comes to an end 1 residue before the CDR3 does, leaving the germline J gene to fill in the end. The rearrangement links TRBV26 to TRBJ1-6; D gene ambiguous. TRBJ1-6 qualifies as an ORF whose function is uncertain. V shed 2 bases and J shed 7 bases, with 12 bases lying between them. Germline V gene data show CDR1 as KGHPV and CDR2 as FQNQEV (reference sequence). The CDR3 has 15 amino acids. CDR3 residues: CASSLGGRGNSPLYF. The sequenced part of the CDR3 DNA is TGTGCCAGCAGTCTGGGAGGGAGAGGGAATTCGCCCCTCTAC.

Note on this clone: The gene names given are mouse names. The missing CDR3 end, 1 residue past where the read stops, is filled in from the germline J gene. The chain employs TRBV23 and TRBJ1-1; the D call in the table, TRBD1, was not verified against the DNA. The CDR3 spans 13 residues. Germline V gene lookup returns CDR1 KGHTA and CDR2 FQNQQP. The CDR3 sequence is CSSSQFRNTEVFF. The CDR3 bases that were read are TGCTCCAGCAGTCAATTCAGAAACACAGAAGTCTTC.